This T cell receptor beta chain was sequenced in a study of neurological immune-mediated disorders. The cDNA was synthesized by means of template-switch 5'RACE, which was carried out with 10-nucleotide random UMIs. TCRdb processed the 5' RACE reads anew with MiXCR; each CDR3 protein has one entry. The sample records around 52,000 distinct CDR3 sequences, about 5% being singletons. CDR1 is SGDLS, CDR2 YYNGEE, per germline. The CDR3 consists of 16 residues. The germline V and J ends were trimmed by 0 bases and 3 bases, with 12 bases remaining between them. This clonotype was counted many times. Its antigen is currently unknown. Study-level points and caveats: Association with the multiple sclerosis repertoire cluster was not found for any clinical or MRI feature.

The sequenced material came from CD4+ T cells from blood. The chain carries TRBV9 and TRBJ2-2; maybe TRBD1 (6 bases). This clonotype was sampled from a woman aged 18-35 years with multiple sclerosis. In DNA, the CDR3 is TGTGCCAGCAGCGTAGTACCATCAGGGGACACCGGGGAGCTGTTTTTT. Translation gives CASSVVPSGDTGELFF.